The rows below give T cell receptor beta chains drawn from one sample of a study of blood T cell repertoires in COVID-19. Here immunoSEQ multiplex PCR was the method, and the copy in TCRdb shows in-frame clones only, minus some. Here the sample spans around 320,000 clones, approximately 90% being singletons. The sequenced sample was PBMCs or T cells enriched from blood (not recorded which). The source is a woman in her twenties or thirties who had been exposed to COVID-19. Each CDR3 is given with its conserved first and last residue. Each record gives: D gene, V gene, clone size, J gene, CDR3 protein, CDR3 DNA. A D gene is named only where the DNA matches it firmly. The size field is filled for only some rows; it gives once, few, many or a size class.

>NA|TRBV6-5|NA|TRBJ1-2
CASSYSRGYGYTF
TGTGCCAGCAGTTACAGCAGGGGATATGGCTACACCTTC
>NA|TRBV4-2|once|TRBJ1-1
CASSQADTGKTEAFF
TGTGCCAGCAGCCAAGCCGACACGGGGAAGACTGAAGCTTTCTTT
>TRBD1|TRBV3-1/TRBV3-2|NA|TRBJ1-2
CASSQFHRDSNYGYTF
TGTGCCAGCAGCCAATTTCATCGGGACAGTAACTATGGCTACACCTTC
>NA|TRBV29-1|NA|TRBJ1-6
CSPAHFIAGSYNSPLHF
TGCAGCCCGGCCCACTTTATTGCAGGGTCCTATAATTCACCCCTCCACTTT
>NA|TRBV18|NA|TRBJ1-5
CASSPNSLLSNQPQHF
TGTGCCAGCTCACCCAACAGTCTTCTTAGCAATCAGCCCCAGCATTTT
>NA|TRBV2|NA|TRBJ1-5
CASSRGVQPQHF
TGTGCCAGTAGTAGGGGCGTTCAGCCCCAGCATTTT
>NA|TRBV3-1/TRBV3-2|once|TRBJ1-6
CASSQGRDSPLHF
TGTGCCAGCAGCCAGGGCAGGGATTCACCCCTCCACTTT
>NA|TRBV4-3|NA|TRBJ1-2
CASSQDPGFYGYTF
TGCGCCAGCAGCCAAGATCCCGGTTTCTATGGCTACACCTTC
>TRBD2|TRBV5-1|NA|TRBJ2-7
CASSRTSAQNEQYF
TGCGCCAGCAGCCGGACTAGCGCCCAGAACGAGCAGTACTTC
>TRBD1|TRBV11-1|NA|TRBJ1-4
CASSLDRGGEKLFF
TGTGCCAGCAGCCTGGACAGGGGAGGAGAAAAACTGTTTTTT
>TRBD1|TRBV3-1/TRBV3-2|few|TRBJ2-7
CATSGTGVSYEQYF
TGTGCCACTTCCGGGACAGGGGTATCGTACGAGCAGTACTTC
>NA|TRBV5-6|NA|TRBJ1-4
CASSFGLTVTNEKLFF
TGTGCCAGCAGTTTTGGGCTCACAGTGACAAATGAAAAACTGTTTTTT
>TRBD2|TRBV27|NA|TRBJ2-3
CASSPLTSGGVADTQYF
TGTGCCAGCAGTCCCTTGACTAGCGGGGGGGTGGCAGATACGCAGTATTTT
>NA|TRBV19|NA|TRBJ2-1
CASSIPAGWYNEQFF
TGTGCCAGTAGTATTCCGGCAGGGTGGTACAATGAGCAGTTCTTC
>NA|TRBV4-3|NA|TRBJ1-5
CASSQDWRGRRNQPQHF
TGCGCCAGCAGCCAAGATTGGAGGGGACGGCGCAATCAGCCCCAGCATTTT
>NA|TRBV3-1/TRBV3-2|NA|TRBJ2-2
CASFAAVDGELFF
TGTGCCAGCTTCGCTGCGGTTGACGGGGAGCTGTTTTTT
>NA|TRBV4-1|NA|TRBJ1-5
CASSRTEGANQPQHF
TGCGCCAGCAGCCGAACAGAAGGGGCCAATCAGCCCCAGCATTTT
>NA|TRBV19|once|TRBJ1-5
CATNGGYSNQPQHF
TGTGCCACCAATGGGGGGTATAGCAATCAGCCCCAGCATTTT
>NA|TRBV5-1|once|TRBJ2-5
CASSIRVFGTQETQYF
TGCGCCAGCAGCATCAGGGTTTTCGGTACACAAGAGACCCAGTACTTC
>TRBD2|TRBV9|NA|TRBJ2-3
CASSVTASGELADTQYF
TGTGCCAGCAGCGTAACGGCTAGCGGGGAACTGGCAGATACGCAGTATTTT
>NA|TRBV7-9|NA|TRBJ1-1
CASSLEGGWDTEAFF
TGTGCCAGCAGCTTAGAAGGAGGGTGGGACACTGAAGCTTTCTTT